The 14 T cell receptor beta chains in this list originate from one sample, sequenced in a study of CD8+ T cells in alopecia areata. Extracted RNA was reverse transcribed, and the resulting cDNA served as sequencing template. Sequenced by immunoSEQ multiplex PCR; TCRdb stores in-frame clones only, minus some. The table includes 150,000 to 200,000 clones, roughly 64% detected once. Treatment of the sample: oral pan-JAK inhibitor, 5-10 mg twice daily. The specimen was CD8+ T cells sorted from blood, collected at week 24, from a patient treated with tofacitinib. Receptor source: a human donor with alopecia areata.

Only one count was recorded for this clone. This chain uses TRBV7-9 with TRBJ2-3, with D unresolved. V was trimmed by 6 bases and J by 2 bases, leaving 9 bases between them. The CDR3 has 13 amino acids. The germline gives CDR1 SEHNR, CDR2 FQNEAQ (reference sequence). CDR3 DNA sequence: TGTGCCAGCAGATCAACAGCCACAGATACGCAGTATTTT. Its translation: CASRSTATDTQYF.

The chain is built from TRBV5-6 and TRBJ2-1; no definite D call. Germline-derived CDR1 and CDR2 are SGHDT and YYEEEE. Trimming removed 1 base at V and 9 bases at J, with 11 bases between. This CDR3 region has 13 residues. The CDR3 reads CASSLQPPGEQFF. The CDR3 DNA follows: TGTGCCAGCAGCTTGCAGCCACCGGGTGAGCAGTTCTTC.

The J gene is TRBJ2-5, the V gene TRBV5-1; D is undetermined. Per the germline V gene, CDR1 is SGHRS and CDR2 is YFSETQ. This CDR3 has 16 residues. V shed 3 bases and J shed 3 bases, with 18 bases lying between them. CDR3 sequence: CASSWTVARGEETQYF. CDR3 nucleotides: TGCGCCAGCAGCTGGACGGTAGCTCGAGGAGAAGAGACCCAGTACTTC.

The chain combines TRBV2 with TRBJ2-2; the match to TRBD2 covers 8 bases. Germline CDR1 and CDR2: SNHLY and FYNNEI. The CDR3 contains 13 residues. V shed 10 bases and J 1 base; nucleotides not matched to a gene: 2. CDR3 sequence: CATLAGNTGELFF. The CDR3 DNA reads TGTGCCACCCTAGCGGGGAACACCGGGGAGCTGTTTTTT.

The rearrangement joins TRBV2 to TRBJ1-5; D is perhaps TRBD1 (6 bases). There are 13 residues in the CDR3. From germline, CDR1 is SNHLY and CDR2 FYNNEI. Trimming pared 10 bases from V and 3 bases from J, leaving 13 bases between. CDR3 sequence reads: CATGDAPNQPQHF. The CDR3 DNA reads as TGTGCCACAGGGGACGCTCCCAATCAGCCCCAGCATTTT.

The chain couples TRBV13 to TRBJ2-5; possible D gene TRBD2, 7 bases. This CDR3 has 15 residues. Germline V gene sequence: CDR1 PRHDT, CDR2 FYEKMQ (reference sequence). The V end was cut by 1 base, the J end by 5 bases, with 14 bases between. As DNA, the CDR3 is TGTGCCAGCAGCTTAGAACGGGGGGCACGGGAGACCCAGTACTTC. It encodes CASSLERGARETQYF.

V usage is TRBV30 and J usage is TRBJ1-5; 9 nucleotides line up with TRBD1. Losses at the gene ends were 4 bases for V and 2 bases for J; bases not matched to a gene: 6. The germline V gene encodes CDR1 GTSNPN and CDR2 SVGIG (reference sequence). There are 15 residues in the CDR3. CDR3 protein: CAWTKQGAGNQPQHF. The CDR3 nucleotides are TGTGCCTGGACCAAACAGGGGGCGGGCAATCAGCCCCAGCATTTT.

This chain joins TRBV13 and TRBJ2-3; D is undetermined. The CDR3 contains 13 residues. The germline V gene has CDR1 PRHDT and CDR2 FYEKMQ (reference sequence). Trimming shortened V by 2 bases and J by 3 bases, and 6 bases separated the two germline ends. CDR3 nucleotide sequence: TGTGCCAGCAGCTTACGAGGTACAGATACGCAGTATTTT. It codes for CASSLRGTDTQYF.

This clone was detected a few times. The V call is TRBV10-3, the J call TRBJ2-5, with D perhaps TRBD1 or TRBD2 (5 bases each). The V and J ends lost 10 bases and 4 bases respectively, with 10 bases between them. This CDR3 is built from 11 residues. The germline V gene has CDR1 ENHRY and CDR2 SYGVKD. The CDR3 DNA is TGTGCCACCAGGGCGGGAGAGACCCAGTACTTC. It translates to CATRAGETQYF.

The chain recombines TRBV13 with TRBJ1-6, with TRBD1 as a possible D gene (5 bases). The CDR3 has 17 amino acids. The germline V gene has CDR1 PRHDT and CDR2 FYEKMQ (reference sequence). The V gene lost 0 bases and the J gene lost 3 bases, with 12 bases spanning the gap. The CDR3 sequence: CASSLGGTGSYNSPLHF. The CDR3 nucleotides read TGTGCCAGCAGCTTAGGCGGGACGGGAAGCTATAATTCACCCCTCCACTTT.

The chain uses TRBV6-5 and TRBJ1-5; no clear D gene. V lost 7 bases to trimming and J lost 3 bases, with 13 bases between them. CDR1 is MNHEY and CDR2 is SVGAGI in the germline V gene. The CDR3 totals 14 residues. CDR3 sequence (DNA): TGTGCCAGCACCCCCCTCGATTCCAATCAGCCCCAGCATTTT. It codes for CASTPLDSNQPQHF.

This rearrangement joins TRBV4-2 to TRBJ2-1; 7 bases fit TRBD2. V shed 5 bases and J 9 bases; nucleotides not matched to a gene: 10. Looked up from germline, CDR1 is LGHNA and CDR2 is YNFKEQ. CDR3 length equals 14 residues. For the CDR3, the DNA is TGTGCCAGCAGCTCGGACTGGGGGGGTAGTGAGCAGTTCTTC. Translating gives CASSSDWGGSEQFF.

This clone came up once. The V call is TRBV7-9, the J call TRBJ2-7, with D unresolved. The germline V and J ends were trimmed by 2 bases and 6 bases, with 8 bases remaining between them. Germline V gene sequence: CDR1 SEHNR, CDR2 FQNEAQ (reference sequence). This CDR3 spans 12 amino acids. The CDR3: CASSLRPLEQYF. The CDR3 DNA reads TGTGCCAGCAGCTTAAGGCCGCTCGAGCAGTACTTC.

The chain has TRBV6-5 and TRBJ2-7; the match to TRBD2 covers 12 bases. The CDR3 is made up of 15 amino acids. Germline V CDR1 and CDR2: MNHEY, SVGAGI. The trim removed 5 bases at V and 2 bases at J, leaving 4 bases unmatched. CDR3 sequence (DNA): TGTGCCAGCAGTGGATCTAGCGGGGGGGCCTACGAGCAGTACTTC. It yields the protein CASSGSSGGAYEQYF.